These 21 T cell receptor beta chains came from one sample sequenced in a study of cytomegalovirus exposure and HLA in healthy donors. TCRdb's table, derived via immunoSEQ multiplex PCR, lists solely in-frame clones and lacks some. In the table there are roughly 50,000 clones, 90% to 95% of which are singletons. Sequences were obtained from PBMCs. These receptors came from a young woman in good health and CMV-seropositive.

The chain uses TRBV7-7 and TRBJ2-1; 8 nucleotides line up with TRBD1. CDR1 is SSHAT and CDR2 is FNYEAQ in the germline V gene (reference sequence). This CDR3 has 13 residues. With V trimmed by 8 bases and J by 6 bases, 6 bases remained unmatched. The CDR3 loop reads CASPGGGSNEQFF. For the CDR3, the DNA is TGTGCCAGCCCAGGGGGCGGAAGCAATGAGCAGTTCTTC.

The J gene is TRBJ2-7, the V gene TRBV28, with TRBD2 as a possible D gene (6 bases). This CDR3 region has 15 residues. V was pared by 4 bases and J by 0 bases, with 13 bases between. In germline, CDR1 is MDHEN, CDR2 SYDVKM. As DNA, the CDR3 is TGTGCCAGCAGTTATTGGCGCGGGGACTCCTACGAGCAGTACTTC. Amino acid sequence: CASSYWRGDSYEQYF.

The chain employs TRBV7-2 and TRBJ1-2, with D possibly TRBD1 on 6 matching bases. V lost 0 bases, J lost 6 bases, and 11 bases lay in between. CDR1 is SGHTA and CDR2 is FQGNSA in the germline V gene. CDR3 length equals 14 residues. This CDR3 is CASSLATGSHGYTF. CDR3 nucleotide sequence: TGTGCCAGCAGCTTAGCAACAGGGAGTCATGGCTACACCTTC.

The chain has TRBV15 and TRBJ2-1, with D possibly being TRBD2 (5 bases). The germline CDR1 and CDR2 sequences are LNHNV and YYDKDF (reference sequence). This CDR3 has 12 amino acids. With 2 bases removed from V and 10 bases from J, the gap between germline ends came to 9 bases. DNA of the CDR3: TGTGCCACCAGCAGAAACGGACTGGAGCAGTTCTTC. Protein: CATSRNGLEQFF.

Only one count was recorded for this clone. The rearrangement uses TRBV19 and TRBJ2-1; tentative D call: TRBD2 (6 bases). Germline loops: CDR1 LNHDA, CDR2 SQIVND (reference sequence). V was shortened by 4 bases and J by 5 bases, with 9 bases between the two germline ends. The CDR3 has 13 amino acids. The CDR3, as DNA: TGTGCCAGTAGTAGTAGGAGGGACAATGAGCAGTTCTTC. It specifies CASSSRRDNEQFF.

This clone was observed once. This CDR3 is CASSLTDSRYGYTF. DNA for the CDR3: TGCGCCAGCAGCCTCACCGACAGTCGCTATGGCTACACCTTC. The rearrangement links TRBV4-3 to TRBJ1-2, with a possible D match to TRBD1 (5 bases). V was cut by 4 bases and J by 4 bases, with 13 bases left in between. Looked up from germline, CDR1 is LGHNA and CDR2 is YSLEER. The CDR3 is made up of 14 amino acids.

J is TRBJ1-2 and V is TRBV6-5, with 10 bases identical to TRBD1. CDR1 is MNHEY and CDR2 is SVGAGI in the germline V gene. After removal of 5 bases from V and 8 bases from J, the junction contained 8 bases not matched to a gene. This CDR3 contains 14 residues. This CDR3 reads CASSVLTGGGGYTF. The CDR3 DNA sequence: TGTGCCAGCAGTGTATTGACAGGGGGCGGAGGCTACACCTTC.

CDR3 DNA sequence: TGTGCCAGTAGTGAAATCCCGGGACAGATGAACACTGAAGCTTTCTTT. This sequence encodes CASSEIPGQMNTEAFF. The J gene is TRBJ1-1, the V gene TRBV19; 7 bases align to TRBD1. Germline V gene lookup returns CDR1 LNHDA and CDR2 SQIVND (reference sequence). Unmatched junction bases numbered 9, after V lost 5 bases and J lost 0 bases. CDR3 length: 16 amino acids.

This chain uses TRBV5-1 with TRBJ1-2; 9 nucleotides line up with TRBD1. CDR1 is SGHRS and CDR2 is YFSETQ in the germline V gene. This CDR3 is built from 12 residues. J lost 8 bases, V lost 6 bases, and 5 bases had no gene match. The CDR3 region has the DNA TGCGCCAGCACCTGGGACAGGGACGGCTACACCTTC. It codes for CASTWDRDGYTF.

The V gene is TRBV4-1, the J gene TRBJ2-3; TRBD2 matches 10 bases. Trimming took 0 bases from V and 0 from J; bases not matched to a gene: 6. The CDR3 extends over 18 amino acids. The germline V gene encodes CDR1 MGHRA and CDR2 YSYEKL. CDR3 DNA sequence: TGCGCCAGCAGCCAAGAGAGGGCTAGCGGGGGAAGCACAGATACGCAGTATTTT. It encodes CASSQERASGGSTDTQYF.

The CDR3 here is CASSQGEGSGANVLTF. The CDR3 nucleotides are TGCGCCAGCAGCCAAGGAGAGGGCTCTGGGGCCAACGTCCTGACTTTC. This chain uses TRBV4-3 with TRBJ2-6, with D maybe TRBD2 (5 bases). The CDR3 has 16 amino acids. Trimming removed 1 base at V and 0 bases at J, with 7 bases between. CDR1 is LGHNA and CDR2 is YSLEER in the germline V gene.

The chain links TRBV2 to TRBJ1-2; D uncertain. This CDR3 has 16 amino acids. V was trimmed by 3 bases and J by 1 base, leaving 15 bases between them. The germline V gene encodes CDR1 SNHLY and CDR2 FYNNEI. In DNA, the CDR3 is TGTGCCAGCAGTGAGCCGCGGGCGGGCGATAACTATGGCTACACCTTC. Translation: CASSEPRAGDNYGYTF. The whole variable domain, remainder taken from reference TRBV2 and TRBJ1-2, is EPEVTQTPSHQVTQMGQEVILRCVPISNHLYFYWYRQILGQKVEFLVSFYNNEISEKSEIFDDQFSVERPDGSNFTLKIRSTKLEDSAMYFCASSEPRAGDNYGYTFGSGTRLTVV.

A word on this clone: Sequence at one end of the junction differs from germline and may be a read error. V and J are TRBV6-1 and TRBJ2-7, with 7 bases lining up with TRBD1. From germline, CDR1 is MNHNS and CDR2 SASEGT. This CDR3 is built from 16 residues. The CDR3 reads CASSVLDRAPSNEQYF. The CDR3 bases are TGTGCCAGCAGTGTCCTTGACAGGGCACCCTCCAACGAGCAGTACTTC.

The chain has TRBV5-4 and TRBJ2-3, with TRBD1 matching over 8 bases. Germline assignment: CDR1 SGHNT and CDR2 YYREEE (reference sequence). The CDR3 spans 14 residues. V lost 4 bases, J lost 1 base, and 2 bases stayed unmatched. The CDR3 DNA sequence: TGTGCCAGCAGCCAGGGACAGGGCACAGATACGCAGTATTTT. Its protein product is CASSQGQGTDTQYF.

The chain carries TRBV21-1 and TRBJ2-1; the table's D gene call, TRBD1, was not cross checked with the DNA. TRBV21-1 is assigned pseudogene status. This CDR3 contains 15 residues. CDR3 sequence reads: CASSGYRVQYNEQFF. The CDR3 DNA follows: TGTGCCAGCAGCGGTTACAGGGTACAGTACAATGAGCAGTTCTTC.

This chain links TRBV29-1 with TRBJ1-1; no firm D call. The CDR3 is 14 amino acids. V lost 3 bases and J lost 1, with 12 bases in between. CDR1 and CDR2 (germline): SQVTM, ANQGSEA. The CDR3 loop is CSVEVGGGNTEAFF. CDR3 in DNA: TGCAGCGTTGAGGTAGGAGGCGGGAACACTGAAGCTTTCTTT.

The V gene is TRBV19, the J gene TRBJ1-5; D gene unclear. The CDR3 covers 15 residues. V was trimmed by 4 bases and J by 5 bases, leaving 15 bases between them. CDR1 is LNHDA, CDR2 SQIVND, per germline (reference sequence). The CDR3 DNA sequence: TGTGCCAGTAGTACTCCGACGGGAGTTTATCAGCCCCAGCATTTT. Amino acids: CASSTPTGVYQPQHF. Based on the CDR3 plus reference TRBV19 and TRBJ1-5, the full variable domain is DGGITQSPKYLFRKEGQNVTLSCEQNLNHDAMYWYRQDPGQGLRLIYYSQIVNDFQKGDIAEGYSVSREKKESFPLTVTSAQKNPTAFYLCASSTPTGVYQPQHFGDGTRLSIL.

The chain recombines TRBV10-3 with TRBJ2-7, with a possible D match to TRBD2 (5 bases). Trimming pared 8 bases from V and 0 bases from J, leaving 17 bases between. This CDR3 region has 15 residues. Per germline, CDR1 ENHRY and CDR2 SYGVKD. CDR3 region: CAISSNGVLSYEQYF. The CDR3 DNA is TGTGCCATCTCGTCGAACGGGGTTCTCTCCTACGAGCAGTACTTC.

This clone was seen once. The rearrangement uses TRBV28 and TRBJ2-7; perhaps TRBD2 as D (6 bases). The CDR3 sequence is 14 residues long. Trimming took 2 bases from V and 2 from J, leaving 10 bases between them. Germline loops: CDR1 MDHEN, CDR2 SYDVKM. The CDR3 loop reads CASSLGGSTYEQYF. CDR3 nucleotides: TGTGCCAGCAGTTTAGGGGGGTCAACCTACGAGCAGTACTTC.

The V and J genes are TRBV5-1 and TRBJ2-6, with D unclear. The CDR3 consists of 17 residues. Trimming stripped 4 bases from V and 0 bases from J, with 14 bases between. The germline gives CDR1 SGHRS, CDR2 YFSETQ. The CDR3 DNA is TGCGCCAGCAGCCCATCTTACACGATCTCTGGGGCCAACGTCCTGACTTTC. This translates into CASSPSYTISGANVLTF.

This rearrangement joins TRBV2 to TRBJ2-7; TRBD1 is a possible D gene (6 bases). The CDR3 covers 12 residues. V was clipped by 5 bases and J by 4 bases, with 9 bases between them. The germline V gene has CDR1 SNHLY and CDR2 FYNNEI. The CDR3 spells CASSTQGYEQYF. As DNA, the CDR3 is TGTGCCAGCAGTACACAGGGATACGAGCAGTACTTC.